This T cell receptor beta chain was sequenced in a study of CD8 T cells in Susac syndrome. Random hexamers were used to reverse transcribe roughly 0.45 to 1 ug of RNA. Via MiXCR, TCRdb re-called the immunoSEQ multiplex PCR reads, giving one row per CDR3 protein. Among some 110,000 distinct CDR3 sequences listed, around 95% were seen once. CDR3 length: 13 amino acids. From germline, CDR1 is GTSNPN and CDR2 SVGIG (reference sequence). Trimming pared 0 bases from V and 10 bases from J, leaving 13 bases between. The chain is built from TRBV30 and TRBJ1-5; unclear D gene. The sample was CD4+ T cells from PBMCs. This TCR was recovered from a human donor in good health. The CDR3: CAWSVRDFGPQHF. The CDR3, as DNA: TGTGCCTGGAGTGTGAGGGATTTTGGACCCCAGCATTTT.